These 12 T cell receptor beta chains share one sample of origin, sequenced in a study of blood T cell repertoires in COVID-19. Assay: immunoSEQ multiplex PCR; the TCRdb copy retains only in-frame clones and omits some. Of 180,000 or so clones listed, roughly 80% are singletons. Sequenced material: peripheral blood. The receptors come from a man over 45 who had recovered from COVID-19.

The chain uses TRBV6-6 and TRBJ2-7; 7 nucleotides match TRBD1. V lost 2 bases, J lost 3 bases, and 4 bases stayed unmatched. The CDR3 loop spans 14 amino acids. The V gene's germline CDR1 is MNHNY and CDR2 SVGAGI (reference sequence). In DNA, the CDR3 is TGTGCCAGCAGTTACGGACAGGACGGCTACGAGCAGTACTTC. Protein product: CASSYGQDGYEQYF.

This chain links TRBV11-3 with TRBJ2-2; possible D gene TRBD2, 6 bases. V lost 7 bases and J 4 bases, leaving 10 bases between the germline ends. There are 13 residues in the CDR3. Germline CDR1 is SGHNT and CDR2 is YENEEA. The DNA for the CDR3 is TGTGCCAGCACCCCCGGGGGCACCGGGGAGCTGTTTTTT. This encodes CASTPGGTGELFF.

This clone has just one count. The V and J genes are TRBV19 and TRBJ2-2; a possible D gene is TRBD1 (5 bases). Trimming cost V 10 bases and J 7 bases, with 13 bases left between them. This CDR3 spans 12 amino acids. Germline-derived CDR1 and CDR2 are LNHDA and SQIVND (reference sequence). The CDR3 protein is CATRQIGGELFF. The CDR3 coding sequence is TGTGCCACAAGACAGATCGGCGGGGAGCTGTTTTTT.

A few counts support this clone. V is TRBV11-3 and J is TRBJ2-3, with D possibly being TRBD2 (5 bases). V dropped 4 bases and J dropped 6 bases, with 14 bases sitting between them. Germline V CDR1 and CDR2: SGHNT, YENEEA. CDR3 length: 14 amino acids. The CDR3, as DNA: TGTGCCAGCAGCTCACCTTTCACGGGGGATACGCAGTATTTT. Its protein product is CASSSPFTGDTQYF. Combining the CDR3 with reference TRBV11-3 and TRBJ2-3 gives the whole variable domain EAGVVQSPRYKIIEKKQPVAFWCNPISGHNTLYWYLQNLGQGPELLIRYENEEAVDDSQLPKDRFSAERLKGVDSTLKIQPAELGDSAVYLCASSSPFTGDTQYFGPGTRLTVL.

This chain uses TRBV27 with TRBJ1-6, with D maybe TRBD1 (5 bases). The V gene's germline CDR1 is MNHEY and CDR2 SMNVEV (reference sequence). V was pared by 6 bases and J by 2 bases, with 17 bases between. The CDR3 runs to 17 residues. The CDR3 reads CASSQSGVDTYNSPLHF. Written as DNA, the CDR3 is TGTGCCAGCAGCCAGTCGGGGGTAGACACCTATAATTCACCCCTCCACTTT.

This chain uses TRBV7-2 with TRBJ1-6; D call uncertain. V lost 7 bases and J 8 bases, leaving 15 bases between the germline ends. Germline loops: CDR1 SGHTA, CDR2 FQGNSA. The CDR3 sequence is 14 residues long. For the CDR3, the DNA is TGTGCCAGCACCCGGCCGGGGTCGGATTCACCCCTCCACTTT. Amino acids: CASTRPGSDSPLHF.

This clone was found once. The rearrangement links TRBV7-8 to TRBJ1-1; D may be TRBD1 (5 bases). CDR1 is SGHVS, CDR2 FQNEAQ, per germline. CDR3 size: 14 residues. Trimming cost V 5 bases and J 4 bases, with 14 bases left between them. CDR3 DNA sequence: TGTGCCAGCAGCCTCAGGGTTCCGGGCACTGAAGCTTTCTTT. Protein sequence: CASSLRVPGTEAFF.

This sequence joins TRBV9 and TRBJ2-1; TRBD2 is a possible D gene (5 bases). This CDR3 region has 15 residues. Trimming took off 4 bases at V and 0 bases at J, with 11 bases between the two ends. Germline assignment: CDR1 SGDLS and CDR2 YYNGEE. The CDR3: CASSPRRDSYNEQFF. The CDR3 DNA sequence: TGTGCCAGCAGCCCGAGACGGGACTCCTACAATGAGCAGTTCTTC.

This chain's CDR3 is CASSGRQGSNQPQHF. CDR3 nucleotide sequence: TGCGCCAGCAGCGGCCGACAGGGGTCAAATCAGCCCCAGCATTTT. The gene calls are TRBV5-1 and TRBJ1-5, with 8 nucleotides matching TRBD1. This CDR3 is 15 amino acids long. V lost 4 bases, J lost 4 bases, and 7 bases stayed unmatched. Germline CDR1 and CDR2: SGHRS and YFSETQ.

The gene calls are TRBV4-1 and TRBJ2-1; 16 bases are a match to TRBD2. This CDR3 is built from 18 residues. The germline CDR1 and CDR2 sequences are MGHRA and YSYEKL. Losses at the gene ends were 4 bases for V and 10 bases for J; bases not matched to a gene: 13. The CDR3 region has the DNA TGCGCCAGCAGCCCGGGACTAGCGGGAGGGCCTAGTATCAGGGAGCAGTTCTTC. Translated: CASSPGLAGGPSIREQFF.

The rearrangement uses TRBV2 and TRBJ2-5; 7 bases fit TRBD1. The trim removed 4 bases at V and 0 bases at J, leaving 8 bases unmatched. The germline V gene has CDR1 SNHLY and CDR2 FYNNEI. This CDR3 has 16 residues. The CDR3 spells CASSATQGTYQETQYF. For the CDR3, the DNA is TGTGCCAGCAGTGCCACACAGGGGACGTACCAAGAGACCCAGTACTTC.

This chain joins TRBV29-1 and TRBJ2-7, with 11 bases identical to TRBD1. This CDR3 region has 15 residues. J lost 3 bases, V lost 2 bases, and 6 bases had no gene match. CDR1 and CDR2 from the germline V gene are SQVTM and ANQGSEA. CDR3 nucleotides: TGCAGCGTTGAACCACGGGACAGGGGGAGCTACGAGCAGTACTTC. It translates to CSVEPRDRGSYEQYF.